The clone carrying this T cell receptor beta chain was detected only a few times. Its cognate antigen is unknown. This record comes from a study of identical twins. Everyone who donated was a healthy Caucasian. TCRdb re-called the 5' RACE reads through MiXCR, storing one row per CDR3 protein. In the table there are about 890,000 distinct CDR3 sequences, 9% to 15% of which are singletons. Study observations and caveats: Less excess twin sharing appeared in beta out-of-frame sequences. Out-of-frame TCR alpha sharing in monozygotic twins exceeded recombination model predictions. Twin pairs' shared out-of-frame alpha sequences were enriched in low generation probability.

The data were also submitted as part of a second study, on yellow fever vaccine responses in identical twins.

The clonotype originates from a woman between 18 and 29 years old in good health. Sequenced material: PBMCs.

The CDR3 region has the DNA TGTGCCAGCAGCTCAGGGACGTATACTGAAGCTTTCTTT. This sequence encodes CASSSGTYTEAFF. V gene TRBV7-9 combines with J gene TRBJ1-1; weak D call: TRBD1 (5 bases). V was clipped by 4 bases and J by 5 bases, with 11 bases between them. Germline V gene lookup returns CDR1 SEHNR and CDR2 FQNEAQ (reference sequence). This CDR3 has 13 amino acids.